Shown below are 30 T cell receptor beta chains from a single sample sequenced in a study of OX40 agonist ivuxolimab in advanced cancers. The table came from immunoSEQ multiplex PCR; TCRdb's copy has only in-frame clones and leaves some out. The profile shows approximately 90,000 clones, roughly 88% of them singletons. The specimen comprised CD4+ or CD8+ T cells sorted from blood, sampled in a trial of the OX40 agonist ivuxolimab. Every receptor here comes from an adult with an advanced solid tumor such as melanoma, head and neck, liver or kidney cancer.

This clone appeared a single time. CDR3 in amino acids: CASSLTWPGEQYF. In nucleotides, the CDR3 is TGTGCCAGCAGCTTAACTTGGCCGGGCGAGCAGTACTTC. The rearrangement uses TRBV7-3 and TRBJ2-7; D unresolved. Trimming shortened V by 0 bases and J by 6 bases, and 9 bases separated the two germline ends. Looked up from germline, CDR1 is SGHTA and CDR2 is FQGTGA. This CDR3 is 13 amino acids long.

The J gene is TRBJ2-1, the V gene TRBV7-9; D is undetermined. Looked up from germline, CDR1 is SEHNR and CDR2 is FQNEAQ (reference sequence). With 2 bases removed from V and 8 bases from J, the gap between germline ends came to 10 bases. CDR3 length equals 13 residues. The CDR3 reads CASSLSDRDEQFF. The CDR3 nucleotides read TGTGCCAGCAGCTTATCCGACCGCGATGAGCAGTTCTTC.

The chain combines TRBV2 with TRBJ1-2; D might be TRBD1 (5 bases). The CDR3 totals 13 residues. Trimming took 7 bases from V and 1 from J, leaving 10 bases between them. In germline, CDR1 is SNHLY, CDR2 FYNNEI. The CDR3 nucleotides read TGTGCCAGCACCTTACAGGTTAACTATGGCTACACCTTC. As protein: CASTLQVNYGYTF. Drawing the rest from reference TRBV2 and TRBJ1-2, the complete variable domain is EPEVTQTPSHQVTQMGQEVILRCVPISNHLYFYWYRQILGQKVEFLVSFYNNEISEKSEIFDDQFSVERPDGSNFTLKIRSTKLEDSAMYFCASTLQVNYGYTFGSGTRLTVV.

The chain employs TRBV15 and TRBJ2-5, with TRBD1 matching over 8 bases. CDR3 length: 14 amino acids. Germline CDR1 is LNHNV and CDR2 is YYDKDF (reference sequence). V lost 1 base, J lost 4 bases, and 2 bases stayed unmatched. The CDR3 DNA follows: TGTGCCACCAGCAGAGCAGGGGGCACAGAGACCCAGTACTTC. Its protein product is CATSRAGGTETQYF.

DNA for the CDR3: TGCGCCAGCAGCTTGGACGGGAAAATGAACACTGAAGCTTTCTTT. Its translation: CASSLDGKMNTEAFF. The V call is TRBV5-1, the J call TRBJ1-1; D unresolved. V lost 0 bases and J lost 0, with 9 bases in between. CDR3 length: 15 amino acids. The germline V gene has CDR1 SGHRS and CDR2 YFSETQ.

The rearrangement uses TRBV4-1 and TRBJ1-2; D gene ambiguous. The CDR3 loop spans 17 amino acids. The V end lost 0 bases, the J end lost 4 bases, and 18 bases lay between the germline ends. Germline V gene data show CDR1 as MGHRA and CDR2 as YSYEKL. The CDR3 loop is CASSQEGRSLVGYGYTF. Here the CDR3 DNA reads TGCGCCAGCAGCCAAGAAGGGCGGAGCTTAGTGGGCTATGGCTACACCTTC.

This clone was picked up one time. This chain joins TRBV6-6 and TRBJ1-5; 12 nucleotides line up with TRBD1. The germline V gene encodes CDR1 MNHNY and CDR2 SVGAGI (reference sequence). CDR3 length: 16 amino acids. V lost 6 bases to trimming and J lost 6 bases; unmatched junction nucleotides: 9. The CDR3 region is CASRTGTGGVGQPQHF. The CDR3 nucleotides read TGTGCCAGCAGAACCGGGACAGGGGGCGTTGGTCAGCCCCAGCATTTT.

The chain recombines TRBV19 with TRBJ2-5; 16 bases are shared with TRBD2. The CDR3 totals 15 residues. The germline CDR1 and CDR2 sequences are LNHDA and SQIVND (reference sequence). The trim removed 8 bases at V and 4 bases at J, leaving 4 bases unmatched. CDR3 nucleotide sequence: TGTGCCAGTGGGACTAGCGGGGGGGCCAGAGAGACCCAGTACTTC. This sequence encodes CASGTSGGARETQYF.

The chain uses TRBV5-5 and TRBJ2-7; D is unclear. Germline V gives CDR1 SGHKS, CDR2 YYEKEE (reference sequence). V was pared by 2 bases and J by 0 bases, with 9 bases between. CDR3 length: 14 residues. The CDR3 nucleotides read TGTGCCAGCAGCTTTCTGGGCGGCTCCTACGAGCAGTACTTC. It translates to CASSFLGGSYEQYF.

CDR3: CADVRPSACGVLDEQFF. The CDR3 DNA sequence: TGTGCCGACGTACGTCCCTCTGCCTGCGGGGTCTTGGATGAGCAGTTCTTC. V is TRBV21-1 and J is TRBJ2-1; the table's D call, TRBD2, has no DNA check behind it. TRBV21-1 counts as a pseudogene. This CDR3 region has 17 residues.

The chain combines TRBV29-1 with TRBJ1-1, with 7 bases lining up with TRBD1. Germline V gene sequence: CDR1 SQVTM, CDR2 ANQGSEA. The CDR3 has 16 residues. V gave up 7 bases and J gave up 1 base; unmatched junction bases: 15. Here the CDR3 reads CSAPTFYRGGNTEAFF. The CDR3 DNA reads as TGCAGCGCCCCAACCTTTTACAGGGGAGGGAACACTGAAGCTTTCTTT.

J is TRBJ2-7 and V is TRBV5-1, with D tentatively TRBD2 (7 bases). The V end lost 1 base, the J end lost 2 bases, and 13 bases lay between the germline ends. The CDR3 runs to 15 residues. CDR1 and CDR2 (germline): SGHRS, YFSETQ. The chain's CDR3 is CASSLSAGATYEQYF. The CDR3 DNA reads TGCGCCAGCAGCTTGTCGGCGGGGGCCACCTACGAGCAGTACTTC.

The CDR3 DNA reads TGTGCCAGCAGCTTCGACAGGGGATACGAGCAGTACTTC. This codes for CASSFDRGYEQYF. The chain employs TRBV7-8 and TRBJ2-7; 8 bases are a match to TRBD1. The CDR3 is 13 residues long. Germline assignment: CDR1 SGHVS and CDR2 FQNEAQ. Trimming took 3 bases from V and 4 from J; bases not matched to a gene: 2.

This rearrangement joins TRBV19 to TRBJ1-4; possibly TRBD1 for D (5 bases). The CDR3 sequence is 14 residues long. Germline-derived CDR1 and CDR2 are LNHDA and SQIVND (reference sequence). Trimming shortened V by 4 bases and J by 13 bases, and 19 bases separated the two germline ends. The CDR3 here is CASSTATASSLLFF. CDR3 sequence (DNA): TGTGCCAGTAGTACCGCGACAGCCTCCTCTTTACTGTTTTTT.

The chain recombines TRBV19 with TRBJ2-1; a weak D match, TRBD2 (5 bases). This CDR3 region has 14 residues. Germline V gene data show CDR1 as LNHDA and CDR2 as SQIVND (reference sequence). Trimming removed 4 bases from V and 4 bases from J, with 11 bases in between. CDR3 nucleotides: TGTGCCAGTAGTAGATCGGGGAGTTACAATGAGCAGTTCTTC. It yields the protein CASSRSGSYNEQFF. Together with reference TRBV19 and TRBJ2-1, the CDR3 gives the full variable domain: DGGITQSPKYLFRKEGQNVTLSCEQNLNHDAMYWYRQDPGQGLRLIYYSQIVNDFQKGDIAEGYSVSREKKESFPLTVTSAQKNPTAFYLCASSRSGSYNEQFFGPGTRLTVL.

J is TRBJ2-2 and V is TRBV5-6; TRBD1 matches 8 bases. In germline, CDR1 is SGHDT, CDR2 YYEEEE. The V gene end was trimmed by 6 bases and the J gene end by 6 bases; junction bases not matched to a gene: 7. CDR3 length equals 14 residues. The CDR3 DNA reads TGTGCCAGCACCAGACAGGGGTTGCCCGGGGAGCTGTTTTTT. Translated: CASTRQGLPGELFF.

This chain uses TRBV27 with TRBJ2-1, with 8 positions matching TRBD2. V lost 1 base to trimming and J lost 4 bases; unmatched junction nucleotides: 12. From germline, CDR1 is MNHEY and CDR2 SMNVEV (reference sequence). The CDR3 has 18 amino acids. The DNA for the CDR3 is TGTGCCAGCAGTTTATTCGGGGTAGCGGGGAGCTATTACAATGAGCAGTTCTTC. Protein product: CASSLFGVAGSYYNEQFF.

The chain combines TRBV19 with TRBJ2-2; 12 nucleotides line up with TRBD1. Germline values: CDR1 LNHDA, CDR2 SQIVND (reference sequence). This CDR3 contains 15 residues. J was trimmed by 7 bases and V by 9 bases; bases with no gene match: 9. The CDR3, as DNA: TGTGCCAGCAAAGCCGGGACAGGGGGCCACGGGGAGCTGTTTTTT. Translated, it gives CASKAGTGGHGELFF.

J is TRBJ1-2 and V is TRBV5-6; TRBD1 matches at 12 bases. Losses at the gene ends were 7 bases for V and 2 bases for J; bases not matched to a gene: 9. Germline lookup yields CDR1 SGHDT and CDR2 YYEEEE. This CDR3 is 16 amino acids long. CDR3 amino acids: CASRGTGGGENYGYTF. The CDR3 coding sequence is TGTGCCAGCCGAGGGACAGGGGGCGGGGAGAACTATGGCTACACCTTC.

This chain uses TRBV5-4 with TRBJ2-2, with TRBD2 matching over 11 bases. Trimming at V came to 6 bases and at J to 6 bases, leaving 7 bases not matched to a gene. The CDR3 covers 15 residues. Germline V lookup: CDR1 SGHNT, CDR2 YYREEE (reference sequence). CDR3 DNA: TGTGCCAGCACTCTTAGCGGGGGGGCCGCCGGGGAGCTGTTTTTT. Protein: CASTLSGGAAGELFF.

The genes are TRBV7-9 and TRBJ1-2; D gene unclear. This CDR3 is built from 14 residues. V was trimmed by 1 base and J by 7 bases, leaving 13 bases between them. Germline V CDR1 and CDR2: SEHNR, FQNEAQ (reference sequence). The CDR3 bases are TGTGCCAGCAGCTTAGAGGATGGGCAGTCTGGCTACACCTTC. It encodes CASSLEDGQSGYTF.

The chain has TRBV7-2 and TRBJ1-2, with D perhaps TRBD1 (6 bases). The germline gives CDR1 SGHTA, CDR2 FQGNSA. The CDR3 runs 15 residues. Trimming removed 5 bases from V and 5 bases from J, with 18 bases in between. The CDR3 DNA reads as TGTGCCAGCAGCCCCCGGGACACTGCTATTTATGGCTACACCTTC. This translates into CASSPRDTAIYGYTF.

J is TRBJ1-4 and V is TRBV15; no clear D. Germline assignment: CDR1 LNHNV and CDR2 YYDKDF (reference sequence). Trimming left V 1 base short and J 7 bases short, with 7 bases between. The CDR3 is made up of 13 amino acids. In DNA form, the CDR3 reads TGTGCCACCAGCAGAGCCGGGTCTGAAAAACTGTTTTTT. This translates into CATSRAGSEKLFF.

This chain joins TRBV25-1 and TRBJ2-3; tentative D call: TRBD1 (6 bases). The germline V gene has CDR1 MGHDK and CDR2 SYGVNS. The CDR3 loop spans 15 amino acids. Between the trimmed V and J ends, which lost 3 bases and 0 bases, there was a span of 10 bases. CDR3 sequence: CASSETGLSTDTQYF. The CDR3 DNA reads TGTGCCAGCAGTGAGACAGGTCTTAGCACAGATACGCAGTATTTT.

The count of this clone is one. The chain recombines TRBV4-3 with TRBJ1-3; D is perhaps TRBD1 (6 bases). This CDR3 comprises 16 residues. Trimming removed 1 base from V and 0 bases from J, with 10 bases in between. CDR1 is LGHNA and CDR2 is YSLEER in the germline V gene. CDR3 in amino acids: CASSQGTASSGNTIYF. The CDR3 DNA sequence: TGCGCCAGCAGCCAAGGGACAGCGAGCTCTGGAAACACCATATATTTT.

V is TRBV5-1 and J is TRBJ1-3, with 8 bases that match TRBD1. This CDR3 spans 16 amino acids. The J segment lost 4 bases and the V segment lost 1 base, leaving 7 bases of the junction unmatched. Germline lookup yields CDR1 SGHRS and CDR2 YFSETQ. DNA of the CDR3: TGCGCCAGCAGCTTGACAGGGACAGGTCCAGGAAACACCATATATTTT. Protein product: CASSLTGTGPGNTIYF.

The rearrangement uses TRBV9 and TRBJ2-7, with D possibly matching TRBD2 (7 bases). V was trimmed by 4 bases and J by 5 bases, leaving 19 bases between them. Germline V gene lookup returns CDR1 SGDLS and CDR2 YYNGEE. The length of the CDR3 is 15 residues. In DNA, the CDR3 is TGTGCCAGCAGCAGAGGGGGGGCTGCTCGGGACGAGCAGTACTTC. Amino acid sequence: CASSRGGAARDEQYF.

Notes on this clone: The junction and the germline gene differ at one end; a read error may be behind it. The chain joins TRBV7-7 to TRBJ2-5; weak D call: TRBD2 (6 bases). CDR3 length equals 15 residues. Germline values: CDR1 SSHAT, CDR2 FNYEAQ (reference sequence). In DNA, the CDR3 is TGTGCTAGCAGCTCCGGGGGAGCCACTCAAGAGACCCAGTACTTC. Translating gives CASSSGGATQETQYF.

This clone was found once. The chain recombines TRBV7-8 with TRBJ2-5, with TRBD1 identical over 7 bases. Germline-derived CDR1 and CDR2 are SGHVS and FQNEAQ. V shed 1 base and J 2 bases; nucleotides not matched to a gene: 10. The CDR3 length is 17 residues. Here the CDR3 DNA reads TGTGCCAGCAGCTTAGAGAGAGGGACAGATTCACAAGAGACCCAGTACTTC. It encodes CASSLERGTDSQETQYF.

There are a few counts of this clone. The rearrangement links TRBV5-6 to TRBJ2-7; D uncertain. The CDR3 loop spans 15 amino acids. The ends were cut back, 2 bases at V and 0 bases at J, with 12 bases in the middle. Germline V gene sequence: CDR1 SGHDT, CDR2 YYEEEE. Here the CDR3 reads CASSLDSRSSYEQYF. The DNA of the CDR3 is TGTGCCAGCAGCTTAGACTCTAGGAGCTCCTACGAGCAGTACTTC.